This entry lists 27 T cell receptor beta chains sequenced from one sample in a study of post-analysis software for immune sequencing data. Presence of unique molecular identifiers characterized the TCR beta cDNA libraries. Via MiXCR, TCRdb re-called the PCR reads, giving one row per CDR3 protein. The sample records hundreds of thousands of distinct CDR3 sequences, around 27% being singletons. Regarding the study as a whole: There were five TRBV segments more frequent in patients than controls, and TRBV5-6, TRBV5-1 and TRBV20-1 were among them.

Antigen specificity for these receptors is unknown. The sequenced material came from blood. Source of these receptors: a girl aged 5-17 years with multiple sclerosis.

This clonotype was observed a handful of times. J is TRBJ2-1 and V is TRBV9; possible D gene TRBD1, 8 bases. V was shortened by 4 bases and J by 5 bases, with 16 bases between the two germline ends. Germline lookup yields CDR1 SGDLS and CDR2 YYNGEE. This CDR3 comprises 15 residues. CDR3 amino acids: CASSPGGGSHNEQFF. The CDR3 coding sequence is TGTGCCAGCAGCCCAGGGGGCGGGAGCCACAATGAGCAGTTCTTC. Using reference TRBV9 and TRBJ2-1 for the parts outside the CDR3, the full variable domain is DSGVTQTPKHLITATGQRVTLRCSPRSGDLSVYWYQQSLDQGLQFLIQYYNGEERAKGNILERFSAQQFPDLHSELNLSSLELGDSALYFCASSPGGGSHNEQFFGPGTRLTVL.

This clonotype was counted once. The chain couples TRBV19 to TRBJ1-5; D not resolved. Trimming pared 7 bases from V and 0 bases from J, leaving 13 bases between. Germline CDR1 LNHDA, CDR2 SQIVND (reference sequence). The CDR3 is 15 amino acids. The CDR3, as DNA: TGTGCCAGTAAGGGAGCGCCGGGTAGCAATCAGCCCCAGCATTTT. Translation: CASKGAPGSNQPQHF.

The CDR3 sequence: CASSTVGPDTQYF. The CDR3 DNA sequence: TGTGCCAGCTCCACTGTGGGTCCAGATACGCAGTATTTT. The chain recombines TRBV18 with TRBJ2-3; no clear D. This CDR3 comprises 13 residues. Looked up from germline, CDR1 is KGHSH and CDR2 is LQKENI. V was trimmed by 6 bases and J by 4 bases, leaving 11 bases between them. The full variable domain, in which reference TRBV18 and TRBJ2-3 provide the parts outside the CDR3, is NAGVMQNPRHLVRRRGQEARLRCSPMKGHSHVYWYRQLPEEGLKFMVYLQKENIIDESGMPKERFSAEFPKEGPSILRIQQVVRGDSAAYFCASSTVGPDTQYFGPGTRLTVL.

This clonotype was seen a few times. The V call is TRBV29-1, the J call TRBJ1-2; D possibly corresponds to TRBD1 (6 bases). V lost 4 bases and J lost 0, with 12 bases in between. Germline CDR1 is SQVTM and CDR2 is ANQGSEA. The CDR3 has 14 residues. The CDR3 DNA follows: TGCAGCGTTGTTTCAGGGGTATCTAACTATGGCTACACCTTC. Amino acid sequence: CSVVSGVSNYGYTF.

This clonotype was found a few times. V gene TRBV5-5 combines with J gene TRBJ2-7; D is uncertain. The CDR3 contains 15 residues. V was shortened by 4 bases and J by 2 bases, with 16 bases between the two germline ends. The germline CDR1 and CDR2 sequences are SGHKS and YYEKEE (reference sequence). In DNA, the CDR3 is TGTGCCAGCAGCCCCCCAAGTATGGCGGCCTACGAGCAGTACTTC. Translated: CASSPPSMAAYEQYF. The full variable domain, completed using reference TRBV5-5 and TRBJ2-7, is DAGVTQSPTHLIKTRGQQVTLRCSPISGHKSVSWYQQVLGQGPQFIFQYYEKEERGRGNFPDRFSARQFPNYSSELNVNALLLGDSALYLCASSPPSMAAYEQYFGPGTRLTVT.

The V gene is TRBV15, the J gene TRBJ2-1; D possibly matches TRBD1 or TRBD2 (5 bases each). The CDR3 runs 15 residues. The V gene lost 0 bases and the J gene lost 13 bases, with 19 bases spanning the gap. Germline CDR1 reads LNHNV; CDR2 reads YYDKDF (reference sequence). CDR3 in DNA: TGTGCCACCAGCAGAGATCTGTCGGGACCGACAGAACAGTTCTTC. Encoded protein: CATSRDLSGPTEQFF.

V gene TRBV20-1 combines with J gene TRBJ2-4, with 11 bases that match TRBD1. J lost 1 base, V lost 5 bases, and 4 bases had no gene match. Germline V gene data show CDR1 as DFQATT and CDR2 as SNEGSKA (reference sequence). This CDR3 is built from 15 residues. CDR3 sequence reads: CSASDRGPAKNIQYF. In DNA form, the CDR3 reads TGCAGTGCTTCGGACAGGGGGCCCGCCAAAAACATTCAGTACTTC.

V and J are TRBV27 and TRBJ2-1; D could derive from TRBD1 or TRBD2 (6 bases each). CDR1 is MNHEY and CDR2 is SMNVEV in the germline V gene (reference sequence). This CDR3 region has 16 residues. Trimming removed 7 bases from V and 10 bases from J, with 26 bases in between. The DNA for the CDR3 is TGTGCCAGCACCACCTGGCAGGGAAGCCTCGGGGGCGAGCAGTTCTTC. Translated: CASTTWQGSLGGEQFF.

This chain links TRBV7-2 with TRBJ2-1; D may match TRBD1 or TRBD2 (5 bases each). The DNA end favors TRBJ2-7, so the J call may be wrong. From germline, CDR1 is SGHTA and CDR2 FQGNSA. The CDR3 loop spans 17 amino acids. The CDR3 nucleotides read TGTGCCAGCAGCCGAGGGGCAGGGCCGAGCTCCTACAATGAGCAGTACTTC. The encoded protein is CASSRGAGPSSYNEQYF.

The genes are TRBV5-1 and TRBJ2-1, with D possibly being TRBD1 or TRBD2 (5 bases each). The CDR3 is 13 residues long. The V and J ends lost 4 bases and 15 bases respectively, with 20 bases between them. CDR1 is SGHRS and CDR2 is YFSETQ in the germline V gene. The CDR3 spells CASSEGPPPPPFF. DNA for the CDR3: TGCGCCAGCAGCGAGGGACCGCCGCCCCCTCCGTTCTTC.

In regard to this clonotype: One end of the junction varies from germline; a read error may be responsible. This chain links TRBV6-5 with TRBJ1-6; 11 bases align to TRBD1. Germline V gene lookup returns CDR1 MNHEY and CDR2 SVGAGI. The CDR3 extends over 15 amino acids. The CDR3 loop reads CAGSPTGTGGSPLHF. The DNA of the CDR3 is TGTGCCGGCAGCCCTACCGGGACAGGGGGTTCACCCCTCCACTTT.

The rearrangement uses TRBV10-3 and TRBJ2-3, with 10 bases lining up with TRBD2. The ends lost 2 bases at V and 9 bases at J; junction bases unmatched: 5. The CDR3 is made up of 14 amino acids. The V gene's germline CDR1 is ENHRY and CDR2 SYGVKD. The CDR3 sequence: CAISEGTSVATQYF. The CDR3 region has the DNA TGTGCCATCAGTGAGGGGACTAGCGTTGCGACGCAGTATTTT.

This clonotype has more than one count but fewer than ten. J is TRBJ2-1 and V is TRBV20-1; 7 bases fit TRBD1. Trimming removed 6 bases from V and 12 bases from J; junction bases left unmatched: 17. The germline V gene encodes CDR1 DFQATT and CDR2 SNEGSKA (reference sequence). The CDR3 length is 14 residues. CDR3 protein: CSAREGTANLRQFF. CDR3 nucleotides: TGCAGTGCCCGGGAAGGGACAGCGAACCTCCGGCAGTTCTTC.

The CDR3 region is CASSKGRGSYNEQYF. The CDR3, as DNA: TGTGCCAGCAGCAAGGGACGGGGCTCCTACAATGAGCAGTACTTC. The V call is TRBV7-2, the J call TRBJ2-1; D possibly uses TRBD1 or TRBD2 (5 bases each). The DNA end lines up better with TRBJ2-7; the J call may be wrong. The CDR3 length is 15 residues. The germline V gene encodes CDR1 SGHTA and CDR2 FQGNSA.

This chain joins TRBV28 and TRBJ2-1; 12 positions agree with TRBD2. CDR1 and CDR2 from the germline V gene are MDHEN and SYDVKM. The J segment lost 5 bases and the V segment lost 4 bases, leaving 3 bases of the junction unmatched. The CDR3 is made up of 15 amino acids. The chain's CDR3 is CASSSRTSGNNEQFF. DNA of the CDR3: TGTGCCAGCAGTTCCAGGACTAGCGGGAACAATGAGCAGTTCTTC.

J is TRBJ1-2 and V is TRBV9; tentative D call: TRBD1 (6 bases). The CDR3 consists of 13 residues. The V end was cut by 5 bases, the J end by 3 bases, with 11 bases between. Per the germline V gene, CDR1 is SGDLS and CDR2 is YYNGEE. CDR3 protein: CASSTRGDYGYTF. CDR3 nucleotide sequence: TGTGCCAGCAGTACAAGGGGGGACTATGGCTACACCTTC.

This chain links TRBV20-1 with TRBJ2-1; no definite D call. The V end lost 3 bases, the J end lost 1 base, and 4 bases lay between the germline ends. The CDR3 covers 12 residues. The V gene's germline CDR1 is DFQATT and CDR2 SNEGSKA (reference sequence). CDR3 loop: CSASESYNEQFF. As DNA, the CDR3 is TGCAGTGCTAGTGAGTCCTACAATGAGCAGTTCTTC.

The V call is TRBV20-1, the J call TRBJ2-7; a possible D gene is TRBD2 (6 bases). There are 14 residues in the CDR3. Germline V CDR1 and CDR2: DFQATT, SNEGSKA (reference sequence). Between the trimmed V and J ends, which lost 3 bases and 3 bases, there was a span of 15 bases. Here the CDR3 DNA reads TGCAGTGCTAGGACCCGGGACTCCAACTACGAGCAGTACTTC. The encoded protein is CSARTRDSNYEQYF.

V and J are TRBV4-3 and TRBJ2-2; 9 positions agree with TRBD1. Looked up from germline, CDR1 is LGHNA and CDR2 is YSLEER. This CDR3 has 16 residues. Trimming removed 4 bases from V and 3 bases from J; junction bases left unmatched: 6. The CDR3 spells CASSPQGARDTGELFF. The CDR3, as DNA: TGCGCCAGCAGCCCACAGGGGGCTCGCGACACCGGGGAGCTGTTTTTT.

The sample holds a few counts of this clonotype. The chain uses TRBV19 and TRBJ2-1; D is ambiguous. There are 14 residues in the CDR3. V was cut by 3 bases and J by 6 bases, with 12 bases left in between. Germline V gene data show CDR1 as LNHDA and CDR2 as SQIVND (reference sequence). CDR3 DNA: TGTGCCAGTAGTATGGGTGCGCCAGGCAATGAGCAGTTCTTC. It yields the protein CASSMGAPGNEQFF.

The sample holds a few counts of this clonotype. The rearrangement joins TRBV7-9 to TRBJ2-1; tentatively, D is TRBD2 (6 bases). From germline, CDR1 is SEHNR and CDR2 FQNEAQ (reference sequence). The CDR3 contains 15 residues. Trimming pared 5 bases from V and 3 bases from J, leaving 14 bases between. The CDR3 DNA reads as TGTGCCAGCAGCACCCCGGGAGACGTCTACAATGAGCAGTTCTTC. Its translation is CASSTPGDVYNEQFF.

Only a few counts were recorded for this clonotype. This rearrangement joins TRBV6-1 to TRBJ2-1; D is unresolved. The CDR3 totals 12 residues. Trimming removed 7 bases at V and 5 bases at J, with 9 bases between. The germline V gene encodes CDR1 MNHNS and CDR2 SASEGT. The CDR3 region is CASKMRNNEQFF. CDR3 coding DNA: TGTGCCAGCAAGATGAGGAACAATGAGCAGTTCTTC.

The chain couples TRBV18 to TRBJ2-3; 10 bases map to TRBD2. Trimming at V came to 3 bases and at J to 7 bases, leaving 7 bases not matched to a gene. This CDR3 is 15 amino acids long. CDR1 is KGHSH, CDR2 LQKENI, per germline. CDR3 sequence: CASSPPAGGPHTQYF. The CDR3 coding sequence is TGTGCCAGCTCACCCCCAGCGGGGGGGCCGCATACGCAGTATTTT.

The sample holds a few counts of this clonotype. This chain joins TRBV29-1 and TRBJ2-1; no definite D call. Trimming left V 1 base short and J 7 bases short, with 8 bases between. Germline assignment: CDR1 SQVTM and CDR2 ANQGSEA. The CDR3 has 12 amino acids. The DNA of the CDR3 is TGCAGCGTTGAAGTGGCCGGGAATGAGCAGTTCTTC. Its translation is CSVEVAGNEQFF.

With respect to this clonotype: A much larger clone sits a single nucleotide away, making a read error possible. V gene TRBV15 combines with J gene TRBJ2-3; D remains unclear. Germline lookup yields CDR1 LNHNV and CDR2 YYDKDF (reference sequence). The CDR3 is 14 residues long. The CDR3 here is CAASTGYHTDTQYF. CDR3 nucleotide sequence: TGTGCCGCCAGCACCGGCTACCACACAGATACGCAGTATTTT.

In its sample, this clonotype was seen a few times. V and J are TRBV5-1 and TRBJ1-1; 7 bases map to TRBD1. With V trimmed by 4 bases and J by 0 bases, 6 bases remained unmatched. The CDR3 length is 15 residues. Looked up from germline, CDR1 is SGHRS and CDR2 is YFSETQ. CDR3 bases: TGCGCCAGCAGCCCGTCACAGGGGATGAACACTGAAGCTTTCTTT. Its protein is CASSPSQGMNTEAFF.

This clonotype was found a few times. CDR3 loop: CASSLASPSGNQPQHF. The CDR3 DNA is TGTGCCAGCAGCTTAGCCTCGCCCTCGGGCAATCAGCCCCAGCATTTT. This chain uses TRBV7-2 with TRBJ1-5; D gene unclear. With 0 bases removed from V and 2 bases from J, the gap between germline ends came to 11 bases. The germline V gene has CDR1 SGHTA and CDR2 FQGNSA. There are 16 residues in the CDR3.